This TCR beta chain was retrieved from a study of Graves' ophthalmopathy and Graves' hyperthyroidism. The study amplified TCR beta CDR3 regions using RNA transcripts. First-round RT-PCR used HTBI primers; second-round multiplex PCR followed. Using its own MiXCR run on the multiplex PCR reads, TCRdb lists one record per CDR3 protein. This sample has fewer than 250,000 distinct CDR3 sequences; under 30% occur once, and the top ten carry about 9.3%. The table lists this clonotype with many counts. The CDR3 has 15 residues. V was cut by 2 bases and J by 0 bases, with 11 bases left in between. Having ophthalmopathy, the donors showed moderate-to-severe activity, CAS ≥3 and NOSPECS ≥4, with disease lasting under 3 months. Establishment of the diagnosis relied upon clinical symptoms, serum thyroxine, TRAb, thyroid ultrasound and orbital computed tomography. PBMCs had their origin in fresh peripheral blood (roughly 10 ml).

The rearrangement links TRBV12-3 or TRBV12-4 to TRBJ2-7, with D tentatively TRBD2 (6 bases). The sequenced sample was peripheral blood. This clonotype was obtained from a man between 45 and 60 years old with Graves' ophthalmopathy. CDR3 in amino acids: CASSLWRDLSYEQYF. CDR3 in DNA: TGTGCCAGCAGTTTATGGCGGGATCTCTCCTACGAGCAGTACTTC.